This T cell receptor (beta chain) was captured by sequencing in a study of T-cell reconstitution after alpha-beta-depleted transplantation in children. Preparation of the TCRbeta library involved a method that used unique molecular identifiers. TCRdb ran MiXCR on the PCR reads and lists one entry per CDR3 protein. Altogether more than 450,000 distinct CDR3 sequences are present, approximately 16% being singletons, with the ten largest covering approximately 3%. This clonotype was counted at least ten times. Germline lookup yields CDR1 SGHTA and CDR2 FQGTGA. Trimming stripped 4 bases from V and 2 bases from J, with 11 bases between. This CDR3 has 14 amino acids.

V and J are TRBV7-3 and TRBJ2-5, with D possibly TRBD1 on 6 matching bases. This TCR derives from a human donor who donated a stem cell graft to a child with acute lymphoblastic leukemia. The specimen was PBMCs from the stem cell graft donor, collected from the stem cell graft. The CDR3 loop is CASSSQGIQETQYF. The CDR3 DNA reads TGTGCCAGCAGCTCCCAGGGGATTCAAGAGACCCAGTACTTC.